This T cell receptor (beta chain) was documented in a study of T cell responses to AZD1222 COVID-19 vaccine. Regarding the study as a whole: At 160-218 and 743-854, vaccine-associated CD4 TCRs were dominant, and they spanned spike. After two AZD1222 doses, spike-specific TCR breadth and depth rose versus day 0. Donors skewed white British and female; clonal diversity was possibly underestimated.

Measured with immunoSEQ multiplex PCR; TCRdb has only the in-frame clones, and not every one. Of approximately 100,000 clones listed, about 90% are singletons. Germline V gene data show CDR1 as MNHEY and CDR2 as SVGAGI. The CDR3 is made up of 14 amino acids. V lost 2 bases, J lost 0 bases, and 6 bases lay in between. Investigators merged groups given second doses at roughly 4 or roughly 12 weeks. As concerns this clone: What it binds is unknown.

This specimen consisted of peripheral blood, obtained 28 days after the second AZD1222 dose. V is TRBV6-5 and J is TRBJ2-3; no firm D call. The receptor comes from an adult who received the AZD1222 COVID-19 vaccine. The CDR3 loop is CASSYRRSTDTQYF. In DNA form, the CDR3 reads TGTGCCAGCAGTTACAGGCGGAGCACAGATACGCAGTATTTT.